One and the same sample provided the 7 T cell receptor beta chains below, sequenced in a study of blood T cell repertoires in COVID-19. Sequenced by immunoSEQ multiplex PCR; TCRdb stores in-frame clones only, minus some. Altogether around 94,000 clones are present, 80% being singletons, with the ten largest covering around a fifth. Sequences were obtained from peripheral blood. The receptors originated from a human donor in a cohort sampled during active COVID-19.

The chain carries TRBV25-1 and TRBJ2-5, with D perhaps matching TRBD1 (6 bases). Trimming left V 7 bases short and J 2 bases short, with 11 bases between. This CDR3 has 13 amino acids. Germline V gives CDR1 MGHDK, CDR2 SYGVNS. CDR3 in DNA: TGTGCCAGCAAGGTGGGGGCGCAAGAGACCCAGTACTTC. It is translated as CASKVGAQETQYF. Full variable domain (remainder filled in from reference TRBV25-1 and TRBJ2-5): EADIYQTPRYLVIGTGKKITLECSQTMGHDKMYWYQQDPGMELHLIHYSYGVNSTEKGDLSSESTVSRIRTEHFPLTLESARPSHTSQYLCASKVGAQETQYFGPGTRLLVL.

This sequence joins TRBV7-9 and TRBJ2-7, with no clear D. The CDR3 sequence is 12 residues long. Germline lookup yields CDR1 SEHNR and CDR2 FQNEAQ (reference sequence). The V and J ends lost 5 bases and 6 bases respectively, with 11 bases between them. The CDR3 here is CASSPTLLEQYF. In nucleotides, the CDR3 is TGTGCCAGCAGCCCGACACTGCTCGAGCAGTACTTC.

The chain couples TRBV18 to TRBJ1-5, with TRBD1 identical over 10 bases. The CDR3 runs to 14 residues. V was pared by 5 bases and J by 6 bases, with 4 bases of the junction left unmatched. Per the germline V gene, CDR1 is KGHSH and CDR2 is LQKENI. CDR3 in amino acids: CASSIGTGAQPQHF. The CDR3 region has the DNA TGTGCCAGCTCAATTGGGACAGGGGCTCAGCCCCAGCATTTT. Full variable domain (missing parts from reference TRBV18 and TRBJ1-5): NAGVMQNPRHLVRRRGQEARLRCSPMKGHSHVYWYRQLPEEGLKFMVYLQKENIIDESGMPKERFSAEFPKEGPSILRIQQVVRGDSAAYFCASSIGTGAQPQHFGDGTRLSIL.

The chain carries TRBV2 and TRBJ1-5; tentative D call: TRBD1 (6 bases). Germline V CDR1 and CDR2: SNHLY, FYNNEI. The length of the CDR3 is 13 residues. The germline V and J ends were trimmed by 7 bases and 3 bases, with 10 bases remaining between them. CDR3 sequence (DNA): TGTGCCAGCATCCGGGACAACAATCAGCCCCAGCATTTT. It encodes CASIRDNNQPQHF.

The CDR3 sequence is CASSYGGSYNSPLHF. In DNA form, the CDR3 reads TGTGCCAGCAGTTACGGAGGCTCCTATAATTCACCCCTCCACTTT. The chain uses TRBV6-5 and TRBJ1-6; D not certain. This CDR3 is built from 15 residues. Trimming took off 2 bases at V and 0 bases at J, with 5 bases between the two ends. Per germline, CDR1 MNHEY and CDR2 SVGAGI.

The chain is built from TRBV3-1 (or the pseudogene TRBV3-2) and TRBJ2-7; D possibly corresponds to TRBD1 (5 bases). The CDR3 contains 15 residues. V was shortened by 1 base and J by 4 bases, with 14 bases between the two germline ends. CDR1 LGHDT and CDR2 YNNKEL come from the germline V gene (reference sequence). CDR3 coding DNA: TGTGCCAGCAGCCAAGGACAGAGAATAGGGTACGAGCAGTACTTC. It encodes CASSQGQRIGYEQYF.

This clone was counted between two and nine times. The V call is TRBV10-3, the J call TRBJ1-5; D gene uncertain. V was cut by 2 bases and J by 5 bases, with 7 bases left in between. CDR3 length: 13 residues. Germline CDR1 is ENHRY and CDR2 is SYGVKD. CDR3 nucleotides: TGTGCCATCAGTGAGGCCTTAGATCAGCCCCAGCATTTT. Its protein product is CAISEALDQPQHF.